This entry lists 21 T cell receptor beta chains sequenced from one sample in a study of control samples from healthy donors and cancer patients. Using immunoSEQ multiplex PCR, the repertoire was profiled, and TCRdb retains in-frame clones only, with some absent. Of 60,000 to 95,000 clones listed, roughly 89% are singletons. Sequenced sample: PBMCs. All receptors come from a woman aged 45-60 years with colorectal cancer.

The chain links TRBV28 to TRBJ2-5, with D perhaps TRBD2 (7 bases). The CDR3 sequence is 15 residues long. The ends were cut back, 5 bases at V and 4 bases at J, with 17 bases in the middle. CDR1 is MDHEN and CDR2 is SYDVKM in the germline V gene. The CDR3 bases are TGTGCCAGCAGTGAAGCCGGGGGGCGCAGAGAGACCCAGTACTTC. The encoded protein is CASSEAGGRRETQYF.

This sequence joins TRBV19 and TRBJ2-1; 7 nucleotides match TRBD1. The germline gives CDR1 LNHDA, CDR2 SQIVND (reference sequence). Losses at the gene ends were 4 bases for V and 10 bases for J; bases not matched to a gene: 10. The CDR3 length is 14 residues. In DNA form, the CDR3 reads TGTGCCAGTAGTACCCAACGGGACAGCTCAGAGCAGTTCTTC. It specifies CASSTQRDSSEQFF. The entire variable domain, with the rest obtained from reference TRBV19 and TRBJ2-1, is as follows: DGGITQSPKYLFRKEGQNVTLSCEQNLNHDAMYWYRQDPGQGLRLIYYSQIVNDFQKGDIAEGYSVSREKKESFPLTVTSAQKNPTAFYLCASSTQRDSSEQFFGPGTRLTVL.

The chain joins TRBV5-1 to TRBJ2-1; a weak D match, TRBD2 (6 bases). Germline V lookup: CDR1 SGHRS, CDR2 YFSETQ. The CDR3 sequence is 21 residues long. V was cut by 0 bases and J by 4 bases, with 29 bases left in between. The CDR3 protein is CASSLAFGQALADAQYNEQFF. Written as DNA, the CDR3 is TGCGCCAGCAGCTTGGCGTTTGGACAAGCCTTAGCGGACGCCCAATACAATGAGCAGTTCTTC.

V and J are TRBV6-1 and TRBJ1-1; D is undetermined. Germline CDR1 is MNHNS and CDR2 is SASEGT. The CDR3 has 15 residues. Trimming removed 1 base from V and 4 bases from J, with 13 bases in between. CDR3 sequence: CASSEGVRGVTEAFF. CDR3 in DNA: TGTGCCAGCAGTGAAGGCGTCCGGGGAGTCACTGAAGCTTTCTTT.

The chain links TRBV4-3 to TRBJ2-3; D is ambiguous. The V end was cut by 3 bases, the J end by 2 bases, with 6 bases between. CDR1 is LGHNA and CDR2 is YSLEER in the germline V gene. CDR3 length: 13 residues. This chain's CDR3 is CASSQAVTDTQYF. Written as DNA, the CDR3 is TGCGCCAGCAGCCAGGCGGTCACAGATACGCAGTATTTT.

Written as DNA, the CDR3 is TGTGCCAGTAGTGCGGGACGATTTCAAGAGACCCAGTACTTC. Translation gives CASSAGRFQETQYF. The rearrangement uses TRBV19 and TRBJ2-5; D is possibly TRBD2 (6 bases). The germline V and J ends were trimmed by 5 bases and 2 bases, with 12 bases remaining between them. The CDR3 loop spans 14 amino acids. CDR1 LNHDA and CDR2 SQIVND come from the germline V gene (reference sequence).

This rearrangement joins TRBV5-1 to TRBJ1-2; perhaps TRBD1 as D (6 bases). V was cut by 5 bases and J by 3 bases, with 17 bases left in between. The V gene's germline CDR1 is SGHRS and CDR2 YFSETQ. This CDR3 spans 15 amino acids. The CDR3 nucleotides are TGCGCCAGCAGATCCGAGGGGGTTAGTTACTATGGCTACACCTTC. Amino acid sequence: CASRSEGVSYYGYTF.

The J gene is TRBJ2-4, the V gene TRBV5-4; TRBD1 might be the D (5 bases). Germline loops: CDR1 SGHNT, CDR2 YYREEE (reference sequence). Trimming removed 7 bases at V and 5 bases at J, with 16 bases between. The CDR3 runs 14 residues. The CDR3 DNA reads as TGTGCCAGCCCCCTTAAGAGCAGGGAAAACATTCAGTACTTC. It codes for CASPLKSRENIQYF.

The V call is TRBV4-3, the J call TRBJ2-3, with TRBD1 matching 7 bases. The CDR3 spans 15 residues. Germline CDR1 LGHNA, CDR2 YSLEER. Trimming took 4 bases from V and 1 from J; bases not matched to a gene: 5. The CDR3 sequence is CASSPGGGGTDTQYF. CDR3 in DNA: TGCGCCAGCAGCCCAGGGGGTGGCGGCACAGATACGCAGTATTTT.

The chain is built from TRBV7-2 and TRBJ1-2, with D possibly being TRBD1 (5 bases). Germline-derived CDR1 and CDR2 are SGHTA and FQGNSA. With 1 base removed from V and 6 bases from J, the gap between germline ends came to 15 bases. The CDR3 runs to 15 residues. The CDR3 region is CASSLVTSLGDGYTF. The CDR3 region has the DNA TGTGCCAGCAGCTTAGTGACATCGTTGGGGGATGGCTACACCTTC.

The rearrangement links TRBV20-1 to TRBJ2-1, with TRBD1 as a possible D gene (5 bases). The CDR3 runs 13 residues. CDR1 is DFQATT, CDR2 SNEGSKA, per germline (reference sequence). V lost 3 bases, J lost 7 bases, and 13 bases lay in between. The CDR3 DNA sequence: TGCAGTGCTAGTGGGATGGGGCTAAATGAGCAGTTCTTC. It codes for CSASGMGLNEQFF.

The chain carries TRBV3-1 (or the pseudogene TRBV3-2) and TRBJ2-2; tentative D call: TRBD2 (5 bases). This CDR3 is 12 amino acids long. From germline, CDR1 is LGHDT and CDR2 YNNKEL (reference sequence). Trimming stripped 7 bases from V and 8 bases from J, with 11 bases between. Here the CDR3 DNA reads TGTGCCAGCAAAGTGTGGGAGGGGGAGCTGTTTTTT. The encoded protein is CASKVWEGELFF.

The chain carries TRBV18 and TRBJ1-4; D ambiguous. The V gene's germline CDR1 is KGHSH and CDR2 LQKENI. The ends were cut back, 5 bases at V and 0 bases at J, with 7 bases in the middle. CDR3 length equals 14 residues. CDR3 bases: TGTGCCAGCTCAAGCATCTCAACTAATGAAAAACTGTTTTTT. Amino acid sequence: CASSSISTNEKLFF.

The chain has TRBV19 and TRBJ1-1; D call uncertain. Germline V CDR1 and CDR2: LNHDA, SQIVND (reference sequence). The CDR3 loop spans 15 amino acids. V gave up 5 bases and J gave up 3 bases, with 16 bases separating them. CDR3 protein: CASSPSVGLDTEAFF. The DNA of the CDR3 is TGTGCCAGTAGTCCCTCGGTCGGACTGGACACTGAAGCTTTCTTT.

The chain employs TRBV7-2 and TRBJ1-3, with D tentatively TRBD1 (6 bases). The germline gives CDR1 SGHTA, CDR2 FQGNSA. Trimming took off 1 base at V and 6 bases at J, with 10 bases between the two ends. The CDR3 runs to 14 residues. The CDR3 spells CASSLGGGANTIYF. The CDR3 DNA is TGTGCCAGCAGCTTAGGGGGGGGCGCAAACACCATATATTTT.

V gene TRBV2 combines with J gene TRBJ2-7; D possibly matches TRBD1 or TRBD2 (6 bases each). This CDR3 has 13 residues. Germline values: CDR1 SNHLY, CDR2 FYNNEI. V was pared by 2 bases and J by 3 bases, with 8 bases between. The CDR3 region has the DNA TGTGCCAGCAGTGAAAGGGGGGACTACGAGCAGTACGTC. Translating it yields CASSERGDYEQYV.

This clone was seen once. V and J are TRBV7-9 and TRBJ2-5; possibly TRBD2 for D (6 bases). The ends were cut back, 5 bases at V and 2 bases at J, with 9 bases in the middle. There are 13 residues in the CDR3. Germline V gives CDR1 SEHNR, CDR2 FQNEAQ (reference sequence). The CDR3 nucleotides are TGTGCCAGCAGCCGCGGGACTCAAGAGACCCAGTACTTC. Its translation: CASSRGTQETQYF.

This chain connects TRBV19 to TRBJ1-1; TRBD1 agrees at 8 bases. The J segment lost 3 bases and the V segment lost 2 bases, leaving 2 bases of the junction unmatched. The length of the CDR3 is 14 residues. CDR1 is LNHDA, CDR2 SQIVND, per germline (reference sequence). The CDR3 DNA sequence: TGTGCCAGTAGTATACAGGGGGCTTACACTGAAGCTTTCTTT. It yields the protein CASSIQGAYTEAFF.

This clone was recorded a few times. The chain carries TRBV30 and TRBJ1-1; tentative D call: TRBD1 (5 bases). CDR3 length equals 15 residues. The V and J ends lost 3 bases and 0 bases respectively, with 14 bases between them. Germline V gives CDR1 GTSNPN, CDR2 SVGIG (reference sequence). The CDR3 spells CAWSRSGTVNTEAFF. The CDR3, as DNA: TGTGCCTGGAGCCGATCAGGGACGGTGAACACTGAAGCTTTCTTT.

The chain joins TRBV30 to TRBJ1-3, with 7 nucleotides matching TRBD1. The V and J ends lost 2 bases and 4 bases, in that order; junction bases with no gene match: 11. The germline gives CDR1 GTSNPN, CDR2 SVGIG (reference sequence). The CDR3 consists of 16 residues. For the CDR3, the DNA is TGTGCCTGGAGTTTACAGGGGTCAGGGTCCGGAAACACCATATATTTT. It codes for CAWSLQGSGSGNTIYF.

This sequence joins TRBV18 and TRBJ1-5; D remains ambiguous. Germline values: CDR1 KGHSH, CDR2 LQKENI. V lost 2 bases, J lost 4 bases, and 18 bases lay in between. This CDR3 has 17 residues. In DNA, the CDR3 is TGTGCCAGCTCACCATATACGGTCTCTGGAGAAAATCAGCCCCAGCATTTT. Amino acid sequence: CASSPYTVSGENQPQHF.